Below, 20 T cell receptor beta chains from the same sample are listed, as sequenced in a study of cytomegalovirus exposure and HLA in healthy donors. The PCR contained 60 Vbeta and 13 Jbeta primers. Method: immunoSEQ multiplex PCR; TCRdb's copy keeps in-frame clones and lacks some. Among roughly 120,000 clones, about 10% were seen once, and the ten largest hold roughly 3%. The specimen was PBMCs. The receptors here all came from a man younger than 40 in good health and CMV-seronegative.

This clone showed up just a few times. The rearrangement joins TRBV7-3 to TRBJ2-7; TRBD1 might be the D (5 bases). CDR3 length: 13 residues. Germline CDR1 reads SGHTA; CDR2 reads FQGTGA. The ends were cut back, 4 bases at V and 4 bases at J, with 11 bases in the middle. This CDR3 is CASSSGTGYEQYF. DNA for the CDR3: TGTGCCAGCAGCTCAGGAACAGGTTACGAGCAGTACTTC.

In this sample, this clone turned up a few times. The chain carries TRBV19 and TRBJ1-2; D might be TRBD1 (6 bases). Trimming took 1 base from V and 5 from J, leaving 11 bases between them. Germline-derived CDR1 and CDR2 are LNHDA and SQIVND (reference sequence). The CDR3 extends over 14 amino acids. The CDR3 reads CASSIGTEKYGYTF. The CDR3, as DNA: TGTGCCAGTAGTATAGGGACAGAGAAGTATGGCTACACCTTC.

The V and J genes are TRBV2 and TRBJ2-2; D unresolved. With 2 bases removed from V and 2 bases from J, the gap between germline ends came to 6 bases. This CDR3 region has 14 residues. CDR1 SNHLY and CDR2 FYNNEI come from the germline V gene. The CDR3 DNA sequence: TGTGCCAGCAGTGAAAGTAGAAACACCGGGGAGCTGTTTTTT. Translation gives CASSESRNTGELFF.

The CDR3 reads CASSDRGTGELFF. As DNA, the CDR3 is TGTGCCAGCTCCGACAGGGGCACCGGGGAGCTGTTTTTT. The J gene is TRBJ2-2, the V gene TRBV18; 8 nucleotides align to TRBD1. This CDR3 has 13 residues. Germline values: CDR1 KGHSH, CDR2 LQKENI. V trimming: 6 bases; J trimming: 4 bases; junction bases outside the gene matches: 1.

This clone has more than one count but fewer than ten. The V call is TRBV28, the J call TRBJ2-1; D is possibly TRBD1 (6 bases). The CDR3 is made up of 14 amino acids. V was trimmed by 9 bases and J by 0 bases, leaving 12 bases between them. Germline V CDR1 and CDR2: MDHEN, SYDVKM. CDR3 sequence (DNA): TGTGCCAGTAACAGGGAACACTCCTACAATGAGCAGTTCTTC. Residues: CASNREHSYNEQFF.

The genes are TRBV4-1 and TRBJ1-1, with a tentative D call TRBD1 (6 bases). Germline V gives CDR1 MGHRA, CDR2 YSYEKL. The V end was cut by 4 bases, the J end by 1 base, with 10 bases between. The CDR3 is made up of 14 amino acids. CDR3 nucleotide sequence: TGCGCCAGCAGCCGGGTACAGGGGAACACTGAAGCTTTCTTT. Amino acid sequence: CASSRVQGNTEAFF.

The V call is TRBV2, the J call TRBJ2-5; D is perhaps TRBD1 (5 bases). The CDR3 covers 13 residues. V was shortened by 6 bases and J by 4 bases, with 12 bases between the two germline ends. Germline CDR1 reads SNHLY; CDR2 reads FYNNEI. CDR3 sequence (DNA): TGTGCCAGCAGAAGCCAGGGATTAGAGACCCAGTACTTC. This gives the protein CASRSQGLETQYF.

The J gene is TRBJ2-1, the V gene TRBV5-1; no reliable D call. The germline V and J ends were trimmed by 0 bases and 4 bases, with 17 bases remaining between them. Germline-derived CDR1 and CDR2 are SGHRS and YFSETQ. The CDR3 extends over 17 amino acids. As DNA, the CDR3 is TGCGCCAGCAGCTTGGATCTAACGGTAGGAGTTTACAATGAGCAGTTCTTC. Encoded protein: CASSLDLTVGVYNEQFF.

The gene calls are TRBV6-6 and TRBJ2-2; 9 nucleotides match TRBD1. The trim removed 5 bases at V and 2 bases at J, leaving 3 bases unmatched. CDR1 is MNHNY, CDR2 SVGAGI, per germline (reference sequence). This CDR3 comprises 15 residues. The CDR3 spells CASSNRGPNTGELFF. In DNA form, the CDR3 reads TGTGCCAGCAGTAACAGGGGGCCAAACACCGGGGAGCTGTTTTTT.

This clone came up a few times. V usage is TRBV7-2 and J usage is TRBJ1-1; D remains unclear. The CDR3 is made up of 14 amino acids. The V end was cut by 2 bases, the J end by 1 base, with 8 bases between. Per germline, CDR1 SGHTA and CDR2 FQGNSA. The DNA of the CDR3 is TGTGCCAGCAGCTTAAAGGAGTGGAACACTGAAGCTTTCTTT. Its translation: CASSLKEWNTEAFF.

The rearrangement joins TRBV5-6 to TRBJ2-7; D unclear. The CDR3 is 17 amino acids. CDR1 and CDR2 from the germline V gene are SGHDT and YYEEEE. V dropped 4 bases and J dropped 0 bases, with 20 bases sitting between them. The CDR3, as DNA: TGTGCCAGCAGCCCGTTGAATTGGCATAACTACTCCTACGAGCAGTACTTC. It translates to CASSPLNWHNYSYEQYF.

This clone was recorded a few times. CDR3 amino acids: CAWSVRQRVSEKLFF. The CDR3 coding sequence is TGTGCCTGGAGTGTAAGACAGAGAGTTTCTGAAAAACTGTTTTTT. The gene calls are TRBV30 and TRBJ1-4; TRBD1 is a possible D gene (5 bases). The length of the CDR3 is 15 residues. V was clipped by 0 bases and J by 7 bases, with 15 bases between them. The germline V gene encodes CDR1 GTSNPN and CDR2 SVGIG (reference sequence).

The chain is built from TRBV6-5 and TRBJ2-3; the D gene is possibly TRBD1 (5 bases). Looked up from germline, CDR1 is MNHEY and CDR2 is SVGAGI. This CDR3 spans 14 amino acids. V gave up 5 bases and J gave up 4 bases, with 13 bases separating them. The CDR3 loop is CASSRGHLSDTQYF. The CDR3 DNA reads as TGTGCCAGCAGTAGGGGTCACTTATCAGATACGCAGTATTTT.

This clone turned up a few times. The rearrangement links TRBV10-2 to TRBJ2-3, with 7 bases lining up with TRBD2. Germline V gene sequence: CDR1 WSHSY, CDR2 SAAADI. The CDR3 runs 14 residues. V lost 8 bases to trimming and J lost 1 base; unmatched junction nucleotides: 6. The CDR3 DNA reads as TGCGCCAGCGGTGGGGAGGGAGGCACAGATACGCAGTATTTT. As protein: CASGGEGGTDTQYF.

This clone was seen a few times. The chain employs TRBV28 and TRBJ1-1, with D hard to call. Trimming pared 8 bases from V and 4 bases from J, leaving 11 bases between. Germline assignment: CDR1 MDHEN and CDR2 SYDVKM. The CDR3 covers 12 residues. CDR3 DNA sequence: TGTGCCAGCGTGAGGGCCACCACTGAAGCTTTCTTT. Translated: CASVRATTEAFF.

The chain carries TRBV19 and TRBJ2-1; 8 nucleotides match TRBD1. Germline CDR1 and CDR2: LNHDA and SQIVND (reference sequence). J gave up 4 bases and V 10 bases, and 12 bases lay outside the gene matches. The CDR3 totals 15 residues. CDR3 loop: CATRDRGFSYNEQFF. The DNA of the CDR3 is TGTGCCACTCGCGACAGGGGATTCTCTTACAATGAGCAGTTCTTC.

Only a few counts were recorded for this clone. This chain joins TRBV5-1 and TRBJ2-2; 7 bases fit TRBD2. Germline V gives CDR1 SGHRS, CDR2 YFSETQ. Losses at the gene ends were 0 bases for V and 0 bases for J; bases not matched to a gene: 5. This CDR3 is built from 17 residues. CDR3: CASSLDWAGANTGELFF. The CDR3, as DNA: TGCGCCAGCAGCTTGGATTGGGCGGGGGCGAACACCGGGGAGCTGTTTTTT.

This clone was seen only a few times. The chain employs TRBV18 and TRBJ2-2; D gene unclear. V lost 3 bases and J lost 6, with 17 bases in between. Germline V gene data show CDR1 as KGHSH and CDR2 as LQKENI. The CDR3 is 16 residues long. CDR3 in amino acids: CASSPPATSLSGELFF. The CDR3, as DNA: TGTGCCAGCTCACCCCCGGCGACTTCATTGTCCGGGGAGCTGTTTTTT.

This clone occurred a few times. The chain combines TRBV10-3 with TRBJ2-7; TRBD2 is a possible D gene (6 bases). The germline V gene has CDR1 ENHRY and CDR2 SYGVKD. V dropped 3 bases and J dropped 3 bases, with 12 bases sitting between them. The CDR3 length is 14 residues. The CDR3 spells CAISDGRTNYEQYF. CDR3 DNA sequence: TGTGCCATCAGTGACGGGAGAACCAACTACGAGCAGTACTTC.

This clone appeared a few times. The V and J genes are TRBV2 and TRBJ2-3; no reliable D call. Germline-derived CDR1 and CDR2 are SNHLY and FYNNEI. The CDR3 is made up of 15 amino acids. V shed 7 bases and J shed 2 bases, with 16 bases lying between them. CDR3 in DNA: TGTGCCAGCACCGAAACTACATCCTTCACAGATACGCAGTATTTT. Protein sequence: CASTETTSFTDTQYF.